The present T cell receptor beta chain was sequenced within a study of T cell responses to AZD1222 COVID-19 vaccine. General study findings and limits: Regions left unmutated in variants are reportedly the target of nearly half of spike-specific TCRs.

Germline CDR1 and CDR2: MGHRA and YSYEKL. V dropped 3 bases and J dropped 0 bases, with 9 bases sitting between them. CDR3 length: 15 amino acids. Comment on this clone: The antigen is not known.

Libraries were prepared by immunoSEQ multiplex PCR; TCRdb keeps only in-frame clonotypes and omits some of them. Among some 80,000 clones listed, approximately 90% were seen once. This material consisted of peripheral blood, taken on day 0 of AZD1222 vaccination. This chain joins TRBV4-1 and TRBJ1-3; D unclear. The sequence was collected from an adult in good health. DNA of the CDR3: TGCGCCAGCAGCCATCCAGAGAACTCTGGAAACACCATATATTTT. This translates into CASSHPENSGNTIYF.